This TCR beta chain stems from a study of control samples from healthy donors and cancer patients. Germline assignment: CDR1 SNHLY and CDR2 FYNNEI. V shed 2 bases and J 10 bases; nucleotides not matched to a gene: 11. The CDR3 spans 15 residues. This table comes from immunoSEQ multiplex PCR, and its TCRdb copy is limited to in-frame clones, with some not included. The repertoire holds 150,000 or so clones, about 90% seen once, with about 1.8% in the top ten. This TCR was sampled from a man aged 18-30 years in good health. V gene TRBV2 combines with J gene TRBJ2-1, with 7 bases that match TRBD2. The specimen sequenced was blood. In nucleotides, the CDR3 is TGTGCCAGCAGTGAAAGGGCGGGGGTGACCCTGGAGCAGTTCTTC. It encodes CASSERAGVTLEQFF.